The 28 T cell receptor beta chains reported below all come from one sample, sequenced in a study of cytomegalovirus exposure and HLA in healthy donors (dated by TCRdb to 2016 to 2017). Library creation used the immunoSEQ multiplex PCR assay. The table was pulled from immuneACCESS by TCRdb, which kept in-frame rearrangements only. Such tables lose some clones; where checked, under half of the loss comes from unresolved V genes, and the rest has no known cause. The sample profile shows 190,000 or so clones; 80% to 85% of them were found once. The ten largest make up under 3.5% of the sample. The sequencing sample was made of PBMCs. The receptors here all came from a woman aged 18-29 years in good health and CMV-seropositive.

The chain recombines TRBV7-2 with TRBJ2-3; D possibly corresponds to TRBD2 (5 bases). Per germline, CDR1 SGHTA and CDR2 FQGNSA. V lost 4 bases to trimming and J lost 3 bases, with 20 bases between them. This CDR3 comprises 17 residues. The CDR3 sequence: CASSSSPAAGETDTQYF. CDR3 coding DNA: TGTGCCAGCAGCTCCTCCCCCGCTGCGGGTGAAACAGATACGCAGTATTTT.

V and J are TRBV14 and TRBJ1-2; 9 bases are shared with TRBD1. V gave up 1 base and J gave up 3 bases; unmatched junction bases: 6. CDR1 and CDR2 (germline): SGHDN, FVKESK. The CDR3 is made up of 16 amino acids. The CDR3 region is CASSQVIRDRDYGYTF. The CDR3 nucleotides read TGTGCCAGCAGCCAAGTTATCCGGGACAGGGACTATGGCTACACCTTC.

The chain links TRBV5-1 to TRBJ2-5; D uncertain. Trimming left V 0 bases short and J 7 bases short, with 7 bases between. Germline assignment: CDR1 SGHRS and CDR2 YFSETQ. This CDR3 spans 12 amino acids. In nucleotides, the CDR3 is TGCGCCAGCAGCTTGGATTCCGGGACCCAGTACTTC. This encodes CASSLDSGTQYF.

The chain links TRBV9 to TRBJ1-3, with D possibly being TRBD1 (5 bases). The CDR3 totals 13 residues. V lost 0 bases to trimming and J lost 8 bases, with 9 bases between them. Germline loops: CDR1 SGDLS, CDR2 YYNGEE. CDR3 DNA sequence: TGTGCCAGCAGCGTAGGGGGACTGGACACCATATATTTT. This gives the protein CASSVGGLDTIYF.

V usage is TRBV6-1 and J usage is TRBJ1-2; TRBD1 aligns across 8 bases. Germline V gene data show CDR1 as MNHNS and CDR2 as SASEGT. J lost 1 base, V lost 3 bases, and 1 base had no gene match. CDR3 length equals 14 residues. This CDR3 is CASSDRGLNYGYTF. The CDR3 DNA sequence: TGTGCCAGCAGTGACAGGGGGCTTAACTATGGCTACACCTTC.

The gene calls are TRBV27 and TRBJ2-5; D might be TRBD2 (5 bases). Germline V CDR1 and CDR2: MNHEY, SMNVEV (reference sequence). V was trimmed by 3 bases and J by 2 bases, leaving 10 bases between them. The CDR3 runs to 14 residues. The chain's CDR3 is CASSFRGRQETQYF. CDR3 in DNA: TGTGCCAGCAGTTTCCGGGGAAGGCAAGAGACCCAGTACTTC.

The chain recombines TRBV7-9 with TRBJ1-3; a possible D gene is TRBD1 (5 bases). The CDR3 loop spans 16 amino acids. Germline-derived CDR1 and CDR2 are SEHNR and FQNEAQ (reference sequence). Trimming took off 0 bases at V and 2 bases at J, with 11 bases between the two ends. In DNA, the CDR3 is TGTGCCAGCAGCTTAGCGCGGGGGAGCGCTGGAAACACCATATATTTT. Translating gives CASSLARGSAGNTIYF.

The chain employs TRBV4-3 and TRBJ1-2; D gene unclear. Germline lookup yields CDR1 LGHNA and CDR2 YSLEER. This CDR3 is 13 amino acids long. V lost 3 bases and J 2 bases, leaving 7 bases between the germline ends. CDR3 coding DNA: TGCGCCAGCAGCCACTCGGGGAACTATGGCTACACCTTC. Encoded protein: CASSHSGNYGYTF.

The V gene is TRBV5-1, the J gene TRBJ2-7; TRBD2 matches at 7 bases. CDR1 and CDR2 from the germline V gene are SGHRS and YFSETQ. CDR3 length: 14 amino acids. V was pared by 6 bases and J by 1 base, with 7 bases of the junction left unmatched. This chain's CDR3 is CASTSSGLSYEQYF. CDR3 DNA: TGCGCCAGCACGTCTAGCGGCCTTTCCTACGAGCAGTACTTC.

The rearrangement links TRBV19 to TRBJ2-2, with 9 bases aligning to TRBD1. Germline loops: CDR1 LNHDA, CDR2 SQIVND (reference sequence). The ends lost 8 bases at V and 5 bases at J; junction bases unmatched: 9. The CDR3 is 15 residues long. The CDR3, as DNA: TGTGCCAGTTCTACCGGGACAGGGAAGACCGGGGAGCTGTTTTTT. This codes for CASSTGTGKTGELFF.

This chain joins TRBV7-2 and TRBJ2-1; the D is unclear. From germline, CDR1 is SGHTA and CDR2 FQGNSA. With 2 bases removed from V and 0 bases from J, the gap between germline ends came to 8 bases. This CDR3 comprises 15 residues. CDR3 nucleotides: TGTGCCAGCAGCTTAAATCCTATCTCCTACAATGAGCAGTTCTTC. This encodes CASSLNPISYNEQFF.

This chain connects TRBV2 to TRBJ2-7, with 12 bases aligning to TRBD1. Germline V gene data show CDR1 as SNHLY and CDR2 as FYNNEI. V gave up 6 bases and J gave up 6 bases; unmatched junction bases: 6. The CDR3 sequence is 14 residues long. The CDR3 sequence is CASRPGQGAFEQYF. DNA for the CDR3: TGTGCCAGCAGGCCGGGACAGGGGGCCTTCGAGCAGTACTTC.

The chain combines TRBV7-2 with TRBJ2-7; 7 nucleotides agree with TRBD2. The germline V gene has CDR1 SGHTA and CDR2 FQGNSA. The CDR3 extends over 15 amino acids. The ends lost 5 bases at V and 1 base at J; junction bases unmatched: 8. The CDR3 here is CASSVGRDRSYEQYF. For the CDR3, the DNA is TGTGCCAGCAGCGTGGGGAGGGATCGGTCCTACGAGCAGTACTTC.

This clone was observed once. The gene calls are TRBV6-5 and TRBJ1-4; maybe TRBD1 (6 bases). V shed 3 bases and J shed 8 bases, with 13 bases lying between them. This CDR3 has 14 amino acids. Germline V gives CDR1 MNHEY, CDR2 SVGAGI. CDR3 residues: CASSYWQGKEKLFF. As DNA, the CDR3 is TGTGCCAGCAGTTATTGGCAGGGGAAGGAAAAACTGTTTTTT.

The chain has TRBV5-1 and TRBJ2-5, with 9 bases fitting TRBD1. Germline assignment: CDR1 SGHRS and CDR2 YFSETQ. The CDR3 consists of 18 residues. The junction had 12 bases not matched to a gene; V was cut back by 1 base and J by 2 bases. The CDR3 spells CASSLSPNRGRRQETQYF. The DNA of the CDR3 is TGCGCCAGCAGCTTGTCCCCGAACAGGGGGCGCAGGCAAGAGACCCAGTACTTC.

The chain uses TRBV7-6 and TRBJ2-1; 8 bases match TRBD1. Per the germline V gene, CDR1 is SGHVS and CDR2 is FNYEAQ. The CDR3 sequence is 15 residues long. Trimming removed 4 bases from V and 5 bases from J; junction bases left unmatched: 7. CDR3 region: CASSSGQGLNNEQFF. The CDR3 nucleotides read TGTGCCAGCAGCTCAGGACAGGGTTTGAACAATGAGCAGTTCTTC.

This chain joins TRBV28 and TRBJ2-1; 15 bases are shared with TRBD2. Germline-derived CDR1 and CDR2 are MDHEN and SYDVKM. The CDR3 is 19 residues long. The junction had 11 bases not matched to a gene; V was cut back by 1 base and J by 7 bases. The CDR3 nucleotides are TGTGCCAGCAGTTTATTTCCGGGACTAGCGGGGGGTCGTGCGAATGAGCAGTTCTTC. Amino acid sequence: CASSLFPGLAGGRANEQFF.

The CDR3 nucleotides are TGTGCCAGCAGTTACACCGGGACAGACTATGGCTACACCTTC. This codes for CASSYTGTDYGYTF. V usage is TRBV6-5 and J usage is TRBJ1-2; 7 bases agree with TRBD1. The CDR3 covers 14 residues. Unmatched junction bases numbered 3, after V lost 2 bases and J lost 3 bases. Germline assignment: CDR1 MNHEY and CDR2 SVGAGI.

The chain is built from TRBV5-1 and TRBJ2-7, with TRBD1 matching 7 bases. This CDR3 has 14 residues. Germline assignment: CDR1 SGHRS and CDR2 YFSETQ. The V and J ends lost 5 bases and 0 bases, in that order; junction bases with no gene match: 5. CDR3: CASSARTGSYEQYF. The CDR3 DNA follows: TGCGCCAGCAGTGCTAGGACAGGCTCCTACGAGCAGTACTTC.

The chain recombines TRBV18 with TRBJ2-5, with 10 bases that match TRBD2. CDR1 is KGHSH, CDR2 LQKENI, per germline. V was clipped by 2 bases and J by 5 bases; unmatched bases: 17. This CDR3 is built from 19 residues. CDR3 sequence reads: CASSPIQGRAGGPKETQYF. CDR3 nucleotides: TGTGCCAGCTCACCAATACAGGGTCGAGCGGGGGGGCCCAAGGAGACCCAGTACTTC.

CDR3 nucleotide sequence: TGCGCCAGCAGCCGAGGACAGGGAGAAGGAAACACCATATATTTT. Translation gives CASSRGQGEGNTIYF. The rearrangement uses TRBV5-1 and TRBJ1-3; 8 bases fit TRBD1. Germline assignment: CDR1 SGHRS and CDR2 YFSETQ. Losses at the gene ends were 4 bases for V and 4 bases for J; bases not matched to a gene: 7. This CDR3 has 15 amino acids.

The V and J genes are TRBV18 and TRBJ1-2; 9 nucleotides line up with TRBD1. The germline CDR1 and CDR2 sequences are KGHSH and LQKENI. The CDR3 totals 15 residues. The V gene end was trimmed by 2 bases and the J gene end by 4 bases; junction bases not matched to a gene: 5. CDR3 protein: CASSPGQGKGYGYTF. For the CDR3, the DNA is TGTGCCAGCTCACCAGGACAGGGGAAGGGCTATGGCTACACCTTC.

The chain uses TRBV5-1 and TRBJ1-1; D is ambiguous. V dropped 3 bases and J dropped 2 bases, with 11 bases sitting between them. CDR3 length: 14 amino acids. Per the germline V gene, CDR1 is SGHRS and CDR2 is YFSETQ. DNA of the CDR3: TGCGCCAGCAGCTGGGTTGGACTAAACACTGAAGCTTTCTTT. Its protein is CASSWVGLNTEAFF.

The chain joins TRBV4-2 to TRBJ1-2; no definite D call. The ends were cut back, 0 bases at V and 2 bases at J, with 7 bases in the middle. The length of the CDR3 is 14 residues. Per germline, CDR1 LGHNA and CDR2 YNFKEQ. CDR3 DNA: TGTGCCAGCAGCCAAGAAGCGTCCAACTATGGCTACACCTTC. Amino acids: CASSQEASNYGYTF.

The chain combines TRBV29-1 with TRBJ2-7, with 8 positions matching TRBD2. Per germline, CDR1 SQVTM and CDR2 ANQGSEA. V shed 4 bases and J 3 bases; nucleotides not matched to a gene: 5. The CDR3 loop spans 13 amino acids. This CDR3 reads CSVVFLAGYEQYF. The DNA for the CDR3 is TGCAGCGTTGTCTTCCTAGCGGGCTACGAGCAGTACTTC.

The V gene is TRBV6-1, the J gene TRBJ2-2; no clear D gene. The V gene's germline CDR1 is MNHNS and CDR2 SASEGT. Trimming left V 8 bases short and J 6 bases short, with 19 bases between. There are 15 residues in the CDR3. CDR3 DNA sequence: TGTGCCAGCCGATCCGACTTAGTTAGCTCCGGGGAGCTGTTTTTT. This encodes CASRSDLVSSGELFF.

V gene TRBV5-1 combines with J gene TRBJ2-1; D not resolved. CDR1 and CDR2 from the germline V gene are SGHRS and YFSETQ. This CDR3 is built from 15 residues. V was cut by 0 bases and J by 0 bases, with 7 bases left in between. CDR3 sequence (DNA): TGCGCCAGCAGCTTGGCAGCGACCTCCTACAATGAGCAGTTCTTC. This codes for CASSLAATSYNEQFF.

This sequence joins TRBV19 and TRBJ1-4, with D perhaps matching TRBD1 (5 bases). Germline V CDR1 and CDR2: LNHDA, SQIVND (reference sequence). The V end was cut by 9 bases, the J end by 0 bases, with 14 bases between. The CDR3 extends over 15 amino acids. The CDR3 DNA is TGTGCCAGCGCGGCAGGGTCCCCAACTAATGAAAAACTGTTTTTT. Its translation is CASAAGSPTNEKLFF.